Each of the 28 T cell receptor beta chains below was sequenced from the same sample in a study of T cells expressing NK-cell markers. TCRdb reprocessed the 5' RACE reads, with one entry per CDR3 protein and no DNA. This table holds 500,000 to 700,000 distinct CDR3 sequences. The specimen was blood T cells: a sorted CD56 or NKG2C T cell subset, CD4+ or CD8+ T cells, or bulk PBMC T cells (not recorded which). The origin of the receptors is a young man in good health.

The chain links TRBV9 to TRBJ2-7; TCRdb reports TRBD1, a call that lacks DNA to check it against. The CDR3 runs 15 residues. CDR1 SGDLS and CDR2 YYNGEE come from the germline V gene. The CDR3 is CASSVVGTPGLEQYF.

The V call is TRBV4-1, the J call TRBJ2-1; TCRdb gives TRBD2 as the D gene, but with no DNA this cannot be confirmed. This CDR3 is built from 15 residues. Per the germline V gene, CDR1 is MGHRA and CDR2 is YSYEKL. The CDR3 protein is CASSQGQRETDEQFF.

The chain has TRBV10-3 and TRBJ2-1. Germline V CDR1 and CDR2: ENHRY, SYGVKD. The CDR3 consists of 14 residues. The CDR3 sequence: CAISDPSSYNEQFF.

CDR3 region: CASSLPQGRGYEQYF. The chain has TRBV7-9 and TRBJ2-7; TCRdb names TRBD1, which stays unverified in the absence of DNA. Germline values: CDR1 SEHNR, CDR2 FQNEAQ (reference sequence). CDR3 length: 15 residues.

The chain is built from TRBV6-1 and TRBJ2-3; absent DNA, TCRdb's TRBD2 call cannot be checked. The CDR3 length is 15 residues. Germline loops: CDR1 MNHNS, CDR2 SASEGT. The CDR3 region is CASSEKGRRTDTQYF.

CDR3 region: CASSPSGSGRADTQYF. V gene TRBV5-1 combines with J gene TRBJ2-3; the TRBD2 assignment by TCRdb is unverifiable without DNA. This CDR3 spans 16 amino acids. Germline V gene sequence: CDR1 SGHRS, CDR2 YFSETQ.

V is TRBV9 and J is TRBJ2-1; TCRdb designates TRBD1, a call that cannot be tested without DNA. Germline V gene sequence: CDR1 SGDLS, CDR2 YYNGEE. The CDR3 consists of 12 residues. CDR3 sequence: CASRDGDNEQFF.

The chain combines TRBV15 with TRBJ1-6; TCRdb selects TRBD1, and the lack of DNA leaves this call unchecked. The CDR3 contains 19 residues. Germline loops: CDR1 LNHNV, CDR2 YYDKDF (reference sequence). CDR3 protein: CATSRDLGRTGMNNSPLHF.

This chain links TRBV12-3 or TRBV12-4 with TRBJ1-1; TCRdb picks TRBD1, but there is no DNA to check that call. This CDR3 comprises 12 residues. The CDR3: CASSKGVGEAFF.

The chain links TRBV7-3 to TRBJ2-3; TCRdb picks TRBD1, but there is no DNA to check that call. The V gene's germline CDR1 is SGHTA and CDR2 FQGTGA. This CDR3 has 16 residues. The CDR3: CASSSHIQGAADTQYF. The entire variable domain, with the rest obtained from reference TRBV7-3 and TRBJ2-3, is as follows: GAGVSQTPSNKVTEKGKYVELRCDPISGHTALYWYRQSLGQGPEFLIYFQGTGAADDSGLPNDRFFAVRPEGSVSTLKIQRTERGDSAVYLCASSSHIQGAADTQYFGPGTRLTVL.

This chain uses TRBV5-5 with TRBJ1-4; TCRdb's assignment of TRBD1 cannot be checked, as there is no DNA. Germline V gives CDR1 SGHKS, CDR2 YYEKEE (reference sequence). This CDR3 is 15 amino acids long. The CDR3 reads CASSLGDRDSEKLFF.

This chain connects TRBV12-3 or TRBV12-4 to TRBJ1-3; the D gene TCRdb calls, TRBD1, cannot be checked with no DNA. The CDR3 sequence is 15 residues long. CDR3 amino acids: CASRSGQGAGNTIYF.

The V and J genes are TRBV4-3 and TRBJ2-3; TCRdb names TRBD2, which stays unverified in the absence of DNA. CDR1 and CDR2 (germline): LGHNA, YSLEER. The CDR3 sequence is 16 residues long. CDR3 sequence reads: CASSQTGPPNTDTQYF.

The chain joins TRBV2 to TRBJ2-7; TCRdb's D call of TRBD1 is untestable without DNA. CDR1 is SNHLY, CDR2 FYNNEI, per germline. The CDR3 runs 14 residues. CDR3 region: CASSRSQGQGEQYF.

The genes are TRBV7-2 and TRBJ2-1; TCRdb's assignment of TRBD2 cannot be checked, as there is no DNA. Germline-derived CDR1 and CDR2 are SGHTA and FQGNSA. The CDR3 sequence is 16 residues long. The CDR3 loop reads CASSPSSGLSYNEQFF.

V is TRBV20-1 and J is TRBJ1-1; checking the TCRdb D call of TRBD1 is not possible without DNA. The CDR3 spans 15 residues. Germline V lookup: CDR1 DFQATT, CDR2 SNEGSKA (reference sequence). The CDR3 region is CSARPLPGMNTEAFF.

The V gene is TRBV5-4, the J gene TRBJ1-1. There are 14 residues in the CDR3. Germline CDR1 SGHNT, CDR2 YYREEE (reference sequence). Here the CDR3 reads CASSWGIKNTEAFF.

The rearrangement links TRBV5-1 to TRBJ2-2; TCRdb proposes TRBD2, but this gene call is untestable without DNA. This CDR3 region has 16 residues. Germline assignment: CDR1 SGHRS and CDR2 YFSETQ. CDR3: CASSLGLATNTGELFF. Full variable domain (missing parts from reference TRBV5-1 and TRBJ2-2): KAGVTQTPRYLIKTRGQQVTLSCSPISGHRSVSWYQQTPGQGLQFLFEYFSETQRNKGNFPGRFSGRQFSNSRSEMNVSTLELGDSALYLCASSLGLATNTGELFFGEGSRLTVL.

The chain joins TRBV10-3 to TRBJ1-1. Germline V gene sequence: CDR1 ENHRY, CDR2 SYGVKD. This CDR3 has 13 residues. The CDR3: CAAKPVENTEAFF.

The chain recombines TRBV12-3 or TRBV12-4 with TRBJ2-3; the TCRdb call, TRBD2, lacks DNA for checking. The CDR3 covers 17 residues. CDR3: CASSSATGTSEADTQYF.

V and J are TRBV6-5 and TRBJ1-1. This CDR3 region has 15 residues. The germline CDR1 and CDR2 sequences are MNHEY and SVGAGI. The CDR3 here is CASSYSAGLNTEAFF.

This sequence joins TRBV11-2 and TRBJ1-1; TCRdb gives TRBD1 as the D gene, but with no DNA this cannot be confirmed. Germline CDR1 SGHAT, CDR2 FQNNGV. The CDR3 is made up of 15 amino acids. The chain's CDR3 is CASSKQHAGATEAFF.

The chain is built from TRBV12-5 and TRBJ2-1; without DNA, the TCRdb call of TRBD2 cannot be checked. Germline values: CDR1 LGHNT, CDR2 FRNRAP. There are 14 residues in the CDR3. This chain's CDR3 is CASGSSGSRFEQFF.

The genes are TRBV7-9 and TRBJ2-1; TCRdb names TRBD1, which stays unverified in the absence of DNA. Germline V CDR1 and CDR2: SEHNR, FQNEAQ (reference sequence). This CDR3 is built from 16 residues. The CDR3 loop is CASSPPAGISYNEQFF.

This chain uses TRBV20-1 with TRBJ2-4; with no DNA, the TCRdb D assignment of TRBD2 cannot be verified. Germline V gives CDR1 DFQATT, CDR2 SNEGSKA (reference sequence). This CDR3 has 12 amino acids. CDR3 residues: CSAGEIRDIQYF.

The J gene is TRBJ2-3, the V gene TRBV3-1; TCRdb gives TRBD2 as the D gene, but with no DNA this cannot be confirmed. The CDR3 extends over 14 amino acids. Germline CDR1 LGHDT, CDR2 YNNKEL (reference sequence). CDR3 sequence reads: CASSQSGSTDTQYF.

This rearrangement joins TRBV25-1 to TRBJ2-1. Germline-derived CDR1 and CDR2 are MGHDK and SYGVNS. CDR3 length: 14 amino acids. CDR3 sequence: CASTLESSYNEQFF. The variable domain in full, completed from reference TRBV25-1 and TRBJ2-1, reads EADIYQTPRYLVIGTGKKITLECSQTMGHDKMYWYQQDPGMELHLIHYSYGVNSTEKGDLSSESTVSRIRTEHFPLTLESARPSHTSQYLCASTLESSYNEQFFGPGTRLTVL.

The V and J genes are TRBV4-2 and TRBJ2-1; TCRdb reports TRBD2, a call that lacks DNA to check it against. Germline CDR1 is LGHNA and CDR2 is YNFKEQ. The CDR3 is made up of 18 amino acids. The CDR3 spells CASSQDPGGLGSYNEQFF.